This T cell receptor (beta chain) derives from a study of T-cell reconstitution after alpha-beta-depleted transplantation in children. Study conclusions and caveats: It was surviving recipient T cells and thymic progenitors that gave some patients high TCRbeta diversity at day 60. Alpha-beta T cells present about two months after transplant were reported to originate from several hundred expanded graft clones. After one year, T-cell counts and TCRbeta diversity mostly came from new T cells.

V lost 1 base to trimming and J lost 0 bases; unmatched junction nucleotides: 8. The CDR3 runs 19 residues. The germline CDR1 and CDR2 sequences are MGHRA and YSYEKL. TCRbeta library preparation incorporated unique molecular identifiers. TCRdb reprocessed the PCR reads with MiXCR, giving one entry per CDR3 protein. The sample comprises under 150,000 distinct CDR3 sequences, 8.5% to 10% of which are singletons, and less than 25% rests with the top ten. This clonotype has only a few counts. Its antigen is undetermined. This TCR was recovered from a girl less than two years old who had a stem cell transplant for combined immunodeficiency, so the T cells may come from the graft donor. The chain uses TRBV4-1 and TRBJ1-4, with 10 nucleotides matching TRBD1. The sequences come from PBMCs, mostly from graft donor cells, collected 180 days after TCRalphabeta/CD19-depleted stem cell transplant. The CDR3 loop is CASSQVFGQGGATNEKLFF. The CDR3 coding sequence is TGCGCCAGCAGCCAAGTTTTTGGACAGGGGGGAGCAACTAATGAAAAACTGTTTTTT.